These 28 T cell receptor beta chains were sequenced from one sample in a study of shared clonotypes between healthy human individuals. TCRdb's copy holds only in-frame clones and misses some; the assay was immunoSEQ multiplex PCR. Of 550,000 to 700,000 clones listed, around four fifths are singletons. Sequencing was done on a sample of memory CD4+ T cells sorted from blood. As to subset: CD45RA-negative fraction. These receptors were collected from a woman in her 30s in good health.

The CDR3 DNA sequence: TGTGCCAGCTCACCACTTCAGGAGTCCGAGCAGTACTTC. It is translated as CASSPLQESEQYF. V usage is TRBV18 and J usage is TRBJ2-7; D is unresolved. This CDR3 is 13 amino acids long. Per the germline V gene, CDR1 is KGHSH and CDR2 is LQKENI. V was pared by 1 base and J by 6 bases, with 10 bases between. The variable domain in full, completed from reference TRBV18 and TRBJ2-7, reads NAGVMQNPRHLVRRRGQEARLRCSPMKGHSHVYWYRQLPEEGLKFMVYLQKENIIDESGMPKERFSAEFPKEGPSILRIQQVVRGDSAAYFCASSPLQESEQYFGPGTRLTVT.

J is TRBJ2-2 and V is TRBV4-2; TRBD2 matches at 11 bases. The CDR3 runs to 19 residues. Germline assignment: CDR1 LGHNA and CDR2 YNFKEQ. J was trimmed by 4 bases and V by 0 bases; bases with no gene match: 10. CDR3 DNA: TGTGCCAGCAGCCAAGATCCTAGCGGGAGGTTCCGGTCCACCGGGGAGCTGTTTTTT. It codes for CASSQDPSGRFRSTGELFF.

The rearrangement joins TRBV14 to TRBJ2-5, with a weak D call TRBD1 (5 bases). V lost 3 bases to trimming and J lost 5 bases, with 7 bases between them. Germline CDR1 is SGHDN and CDR2 is FVKESK. CDR3 length: 12 residues. The CDR3 protein is CASSHRAETQYF. The CDR3 nucleotides are TGTGCCAGCAGCCACAGGGCGGAGACCCAGTACTTC.

The chain combines TRBV5-4 with TRBJ2-1; D may correspond to TRBD1 or TRBD2 (5 bases each). The length of the CDR3 is 13 residues. CDR1 is SGHNT, CDR2 YYREEE, per germline (reference sequence). Trimming shortened V by 1 base and J by 9 bases, and 11 bases separated the two germline ends. CDR3 sequence reads: CASSLISGGEQFF. The CDR3 nucleotides read TGTGCCAGCAGCTTGATCTCTGGGGGTGAGCAGTTCTTC.

This sequence joins TRBV5-1 and TRBJ2-3, with a tentative D call TRBD2 (5 bases). Trimming removed 4 bases at V and 5 bases at J, with 14 bases between. The CDR3 runs to 14 residues. Germline assignment: CDR1 SGHRS and CDR2 YFSETQ. The CDR3 loop is CASSPGVEVDTQYF. The CDR3 DNA reads TGCGCCAGCAGCCCCGGGGTCGAAGTAGATACGCAGTATTTT. The variable domain in full, with the rest retrieved from reference TRBV5-1 and TRBJ2-3, is KAGVTQTPRYLIKTRGQQVTLSCSPISGHRSVSWYQQTPGQGLQFLFEYFSETQRNKGNFPGRFSGRQFSNSRSEMNVSTLELGDSALYLCASSPGVEVDTQYFGPGTRLTVL.

The chain employs TRBV4-1 and TRBJ2-7; TRBD1 agrees at 7 bases. This CDR3 region has 15 residues. The V segment lost 3 bases and the J segment 1 base; nucleotides outside the gene matches: 6. CDR1 is MGHRA, CDR2 YSYEKL, per germline. The CDR3 region is CASSQRDSPSYEQYF. The CDR3, as DNA: TGCGCCAGCAGCCAGAGGGACAGTCCGTCCTACGAGCAGTACTTC.

The CDR3 sequence: CASSLSSPPSYEQYF. In DNA, the CDR3 is TGTGCCAGCAGTTTATCTAGCCCGCCCTCCTACGAGCAGTACTTC. V usage is TRBV28 and J usage is TRBJ2-7; D perhaps matches TRBD2 (5 bases). The CDR3 runs 15 residues. Germline CDR1 reads MDHEN; CDR2 reads SYDVKM. The ends were cut back, 1 base at V and 0 bases at J, with 10 bases in the middle.

This clone appeared a single time. V and J are TRBV7-3 and TRBJ1-2, with 8 nucleotides matching TRBD1. CDR3 size: 12 residues. Per the germline V gene, CDR1 is SGHTA and CDR2 is FQGTGA. Germline trimming cut 5 bases from V and 8 bases from J; bases unmatched to any gene: 4. CDR3 loop: CASSRDRTGYTF. CDR3 DNA: TGTGCCAGCAGCCGGGACAGGACGGGCTACACCTTC.

This clone came up once. The genes are TRBV30 and TRBJ2-7; perhaps TRBD2 as D (6 bases). Germline CDR1 reads GTSNPN; CDR2 reads SVGIG (reference sequence). The V gene lost 0 bases and the J gene lost 0 bases, with 12 bases spanning the gap. This CDR3 contains 15 residues. This CDR3 is CAWSVGGISSYEQYF. Here the CDR3 DNA reads TGTGCCTGGAGTGTGGGCGGGATCAGCTCCTACGAGCAGTACTTC.

This clone turned up a few times. In nucleotides, the CDR3 is TGTGCCAGCAGCTTGTCCGGGGCCATGGACACTGAAGCTTTCTTT. It is translated as CASSLSGAMDTEAFF. V is TRBV5-4 and J is TRBJ1-1; tentative D call: TRBD1 (5 bases). The germline V gene encodes CDR1 SGHNT and CDR2 YYREEE (reference sequence). Trimming took 1 base from V and 3 from J, leaving 13 bases between them. The CDR3 is 15 amino acids.

J is TRBJ1-2 and V is TRBV11-1; D remains ambiguous. V was shortened by 4 bases and J by 4 bases, with 16 bases between the two germline ends. The CDR3 sequence is 15 residues long. The germline V gene encodes CDR1 SGHAT and CDR2 FQDESV (reference sequence). The CDR3 spells CASSSGAGRGYGYTF. The CDR3, as DNA: TGTGCCAGCAGCTCAGGAGCCGGGCGGGGCTATGGCTACACCTTC. Combining the CDR3 with reference TRBV11-1 and TRBJ1-2 gives the whole variable domain EAEVAQSPRYKITEKSQAVAFWCDPISGHATLYWYRQILGQGPELLVQFQDESVVDDSQLPKDRFSAERLKGVDSTLKIQPAELGDSAMYLCASSSGAGRGYGYTFGSGTRLTVV.

This clone was found once. The rearrangement uses TRBV25-1 and TRBJ2-5, with D hard to call. V was cut by 3 bases and J by 1 base, with 3 bases left in between. The germline CDR1 and CDR2 sequences are MGHDK and SYGVNS. The CDR3 is 12 residues long. CDR3 loop: CASSEGQETQYF. As DNA, the CDR3 is TGTGCCAGCAGTGAGGGCCAAGAGACCCAGTACTTC.

On this clone: This specimen includes other DNA sequences encoding the same CDR3. J is TRBJ2-7 and V is TRBV11-2, with 8 bases fitting TRBD2. This CDR3 is built from 14 residues. Germline loops: CDR1 SGHAT, CDR2 FQNNGV. With 0 bases clipped from V and 4 bases from J, the junction kept 2 bases outside the gene matches. CDR3 protein: CASSLDPGGYEQYF. CDR3 nucleotide sequence: TGTGCCAGCAGCTTAGATCCGGGAGGGTACGAGCAGTACTTC. The whole variable domain, filled in from reference TRBV11-2 and TRBJ2-7, reads EAGVAQSPRYKIIEKRQSVAFWCNPISGHATLYWYQQILGQGPKLLIQFQNNGVVDDSQLPKDRFSAERLKGVDSTLKIQPAKLEDSAVYLCASSLDPGGYEQYFGPGTRLTVT.

The J gene is TRBJ2-2, the V gene TRBV6-5; no clear D gene. Looked up from germline, CDR1 is MNHEY and CDR2 is SVGAGI. Trimming removed 2 bases from V and 0 bases from J, with 10 bases in between. The CDR3 extends over 16 amino acids. CDR3 sequence reads: CASSYQSSPNTGELFF. CDR3 DNA: TGTGCCAGCAGTTACCAAAGCTCACCGAACACCGGGGAGCTGTTTTTT.

The chain is built from TRBV4-2 and TRBJ1-4; D is ambiguous. This CDR3 spans 14 amino acids. Trimming cost V 1 base and J 7 bases, with 10 bases left between them. Per germline, CDR1 LGHNA and CDR2 YNFKEQ. The CDR3 nucleotides are TGTGCCAGCAGCCAAGGGCAGGTCGGTGAAAAACTGTTTTTT. This encodes CASSQGQVGEKLFF.

The V and J genes are TRBV29-1 and TRBJ2-1, with D possibly matching TRBD1 (6 bases). Germline V gene sequence: CDR1 SQVTM, CDR2 ANQGSEA. Trimming took 7 bases from V and 9 from J, leaving 22 bases between them. The CDR3 extends over 14 amino acids. Here the CDR3 reads CSAARQDPGSEQFF. The CDR3 nucleotides are TGCAGCGCCGCGAGACAGGACCCGGGAAGTGAGCAGTTCTTC.

J is TRBJ2-1 and V is TRBV9; D remains ambiguous. Germline loops: CDR1 SGDLS, CDR2 YYNGEE. Trimming stripped 3 bases from V and 7 bases from J, with 8 bases between. The CDR3 has 12 residues. CDR3 nucleotide sequence: TGTGCCAGCAGCGCCCAGGTGAATGAGCAGTTCTTC. Its translation is CASSAQVNEQFF.

The rearrangement links TRBV27 to TRBJ1-2; TRBD1 aligns across 10 bases. The germline V gene encodes CDR1 MNHEY and CDR2 SMNVEV (reference sequence). With 4 bases clipped from V and 4 bases from J, the junction kept 6 bases outside the gene matches. This CDR3 spans 15 amino acids. Here the CDR3 DNA reads TGTGCCAGCAGTTCGACAGGGGGCTTAAGCTATGGCTACACCTTC. It translates to CASSSTGGLSYGYTF.

Notes on this clone: Sequence at one end of the junction differs from germline and may be a read error. This rearrangement joins TRBV5-1 to TRBJ2-1, with 7 bases identical to TRBD1. Looked up from germline, CDR1 is SGHRS and CDR2 is YFSETQ. The CDR3 is made up of 13 amino acids. The CDR3 DNA is TGCGCCAGCACGGAATACCCAGGGACAGCTCTGGTCTTC. It is translated as CASTEYPGTALVF. The whole variable domain, remainder taken from reference TRBV5-1 and TRBJ2-1, is KAGVTQTPRYLIKTRGQQVTLSCSPISGHRSVSWYQQTPGQGLQFLFEYFSETQRNKGNFPGRFSGRQFSNSRSEMNVSTLELGDSALYLCASTEYPGTALVFGPGTRLTVL.

The gene calls are TRBV5-6 and TRBJ2-7, with 8 bases fitting TRBD1. V trimming: 3 bases; J trimming: 6 bases; junction bases outside the gene matches: 8. Germline values: CDR1 SGHDT, CDR2 YYEEEE. This CDR3 has 14 residues. The chain's CDR3 is CASSYIGTGGEQYF. Written as DNA, the CDR3 is TGTGCCAGCAGCTATATAGGGACAGGCGGCGAGCAGTACTTC.

This chain links TRBV28 with TRBJ2-7; weak D call: TRBD2 (6 bases). The CDR3 totals 15 residues. Germline assignment: CDR1 MDHEN and CDR2 SYDVKM. V gave up 5 bases and J gave up 0 bases, with 14 bases separating them. CDR3 sequence: CASSPGLMSSYEQYF. CDR3 DNA sequence: TGTGCCAGCAGTCCAGGACTAATGAGCTCCTACGAGCAGTACTTC.

CDR3 amino acids: CASSQVPMASAEQYF. The CDR3 nucleotides are TGTGCCAGCAGCCAAGTCCCCATGGCGTCGGCCGAGCAGTACTTC. The chain recombines TRBV4-2 with TRBJ2-7, with no clear D. Germline V gene data show CDR1 as LGHNA and CDR2 as YNFKEQ. The CDR3 extends over 15 amino acids. Trimming shortened V by 1 base and J by 6 bases, and 16 bases separated the two germline ends.

The rearrangement joins TRBV19 to TRBJ1-5; D is ambiguous. Per germline, CDR1 LNHDA and CDR2 SQIVND (reference sequence). There are 14 residues in the CDR3. Trimming took off 1 base at V and 0 bases at J, with 4 bases between the two ends. This chain's CDR3 is CASSIGPSNQPQHF. CDR3 sequence (DNA): TGTGCCAGTAGTATAGGCCCTAGCAATCAGCCCCAGCATTTT.

The gene calls are TRBV25-1 and TRBJ1-5; no firm D call. V was clipped by 6 bases and J by 4 bases, with 25 bases between them. CDR1 and CDR2 from the germline V gene are MGHDK and SYGVNS. This CDR3 contains 18 residues. The CDR3 DNA reads as TGTGCCAGCAGAGCCGCGGCAGTTTCTTCATTATGGAATCAGCCCCAGCATTTT. Translating it yields CASRAAAVSSLWNQPQHF.

The rearrangement links TRBV7-9 to TRBJ1-4, with 12 bases identical to TRBD1. The germline gives CDR1 SEHNR, CDR2 FQNEAQ (reference sequence). The junction had 3 bases not matched to a gene; V was cut back by 6 bases and J by 7 bases. The length of the CDR3 is 14 residues. CDR3 amino acids: CASSRDRGLEKLFF. The CDR3 DNA follows: TGTGCCAGCAGTCGGGACAGGGGGCTTGAAAAACTGTTTTTT.

The rearrangement uses TRBV2 and TRBJ2-1; maybe TRBD2 (5 bases). This CDR3 has 12 residues. V shed 6 bases and J shed 3 bases, with 6 bases lying between them. Germline V gene lookup returns CDR1 SNHLY and CDR2 FYNNEI. The CDR3 loop reads CASRRDYNEQFF. In DNA form, the CDR3 reads TGTGCCAGCAGGAGGGACTACAATGAGCAGTTCTTC. Supplemented by reference TRBV2 and TRBJ2-1, the full variable domain reads EPEVTQTPSHQVTQMGQEVILRCVPISNHLYFYWYRQILGQKVEFLVSFYNNEISEKSEIFDDQFSVERPDGSNFTLKIRSTKLEDSAMYFCASRRDYNEQFFGPGTRLTVL.

The J gene is TRBJ1-2, the V gene TRBV19; D is unresolved. V lost 7 bases to trimming and J lost 7 bases, with 25 bases between them. Germline V lookup: CDR1 LNHDA, CDR2 SQIVND (reference sequence). This CDR3 is built from 16 residues. The CDR3: CASIPGPDGWVGGYTF. The CDR3 nucleotides are TGTGCCAGTATCCCCGGCCCGGACGGGTGGGTAGGTGGCTACACCTTC.

The chain employs TRBV7-9 and TRBJ1-4; D is undetermined. The V and J ends lost 0 bases and 3 bases respectively, with 8 bases between them. CDR3 length: 15 amino acids. In germline, CDR1 is SEHNR, CDR2 FQNEAQ (reference sequence). The CDR3 region is CASSLAESANEKLFF. DNA for the CDR3: TGTGCCAGCAGCTTAGCAGAGTCAGCTAATGAAAAACTGTTTTTT.